Listed below are T cell receptor beta chains from one sample, sequenced in a study of blood T cells in healthy people across ages. TCRdb recomputed calls from the 5' RACE reads with MiXCR, one row per CDR3 protein. The data contain some 1.4 million distinct CDR3 sequences, approximately 42% of them singletons. Sequencing was performed on blood. These receptors were taken from a woman between 18 and 29 years old in good health. Both conserved end residues are part of each CDR3. Fields, in order: D gene, V gene, J gene, clone size, CDR3 protein, CDR3 DNA. The D gene is left open where the match is weak. Clone size is shown for a subset of rows, as once, few, many or a class of expanded clone.

d_call: TRBD1; v_call: TRBV15; j_call: TRBJ2-5; clone_size: few; cdr3_aa: CATSRIQQGQETQYF; cdr3_nt: TGTGCCACCAGCAGGATACAACAGGGGCAAGAGACCCAGTACTTC
d_call: TRBD1; v_call: TRBV28; j_call: TRBJ1-2; clone_size: -; cdr3_aa: CASSPTFTAGQGRTGYTF; cdr3_nt: TGTGCCAGCAGTCCGACCTTCACCGCTGGACAGGGGAGAACGGGCTACACCTTC
d_call: -; v_call: TRBV7-2; j_call: TRBJ2-7; clone_size: -; cdr3_aa: CASSLVSRYNEQYF; cdr3_nt: TGTGCCAGCAGCTTAGTATCCCGCTACAATGAGCAGTACTTC
d_call: -; v_call: TRBV3-1; j_call: TRBJ1-4; clone_size: -; cdr3_aa: CASSMRGVAEKLFF; cdr3_nt: TGTGCCAGCAGCATGAGGGGGGTAGCCGAAAAACTGTTTTTT
d_call: -; v_call: TRBV4-1; j_call: TRBJ2-7; clone_size: -; cdr3_aa: CASSQDSMRVVSYEQYF; cdr3_nt: TGCGCCAGCAGCCAAGATTCTATGAGGGTAGTCTCCTACGAGCAGTACTTC
d_call: TRBD1; v_call: TRBV9; j_call: TRBJ1-1; clone_size: -; cdr3_aa: CASSVGQGGGWAFF; cdr3_nt: TGTGCCAGCAGCGTGGGACAGGGGGGCGGCTGGGCTTTCTTT
d_call: TRBD1; v_call: TRBV5-5; j_call: TRBJ2-1; clone_size: -; cdr3_aa: CASSQLFPGTGGMNEQFF; cdr3_nt: TGTGCCAGCAGCCAGCTATTCCCCGGGACAGGGGGCATGAATGAGCAGTTCTTC
d_call: -; v_call: TRBV20-1; j_call: TRBJ1-5; clone_size: few; cdr3_aa: CSARPGVSNQPQHF; cdr3_nt: TGCAGTGCTCGTCCAGGGGTTAGCAATCAGCCCCAGCATTTT
d_call: TRBD2; v_call: TRBV9; j_call: TRBJ2-7; clone_size: few; cdr3_aa: CASSVSLASEQYF; cdr3_nt: TGTGCCAGCAGCGTTTCACTAGCGAGCGAGCAGTACTTC
d_call: -; v_call: TRBV7-3; j_call: TRBJ1-2; clone_size: few; cdr3_aa: CASSHGSTFLYGYTF; cdr3_nt: TGTGCCAGCAGCCACGGGAGCACGTTCCTCTATGGCTACACCTTC
d_call: -; v_call: TRBV20-1; j_call: TRBJ2-3; clone_size: -; cdr3_aa: CSARYGDTQYF; cdr3_nt: TGCAGTGCTAGATACGGTGATACGCAGTATTTT
d_call: -; v_call: TRBV29-1; j_call: TRBJ2-2; clone_size: -; cdr3_aa: CSVSEGELFF; cdr3_nt: TGCAGCGTATCGGAGGGGGAGCTGTTTTTT
d_call: -; v_call: TRBV28; j_call: TRBJ1-5; clone_size: -; cdr3_aa: CASSLGPRGSNQPQHF; cdr3_nt: TGTGCCAGCAGTTTGGGACCGAGGGGAAGCAATCAGCCCCAGCATTTT
d_call: TRBD1; v_call: TRBV3-1; j_call: TRBJ1-2; clone_size: -; cdr3_aa: CASSPDRTGKPYGYTF; cdr3_nt: TGTGCCAGCAGCCCCGATCGGACAGGAAAACCCTATGGCTACACCTTC
d_call: TRBD1; v_call: TRBV6-6; j_call: TRBJ1-4; clone_size: few; cdr3_aa: CASSRDRGPNEKLFF; cdr3_nt: TGTGCCAGCAGCCGGGACAGGGGACCTAATGAAAAACTGTTTTTT
d_call: -; v_call: TRBV28; j_call: TRBJ1-6; clone_size: -; cdr3_aa: CASKGGGAYNSPLHF; cdr3_nt: TGTGCCAGCAAGGGAGGGGGGGCCTATAATTCACCCCTCCACTTT